This section outlines one TCR beta chain sequence together with its context. Authors' methods: Reference gene primer amplification gave nucleated cell count estimates. The table came from immunoSEQ multiplex PCR; TCRdb's copy has only in-frame clones and leaves some out. That table supplies the V and J calls and clone size; D and trimming were determined from the DNA. In the table there are 100,000 to 150,000 clones, around 81% of which are singletons. This sample is part of a study of blood T cell repertoires in COVID-19. Study as a whole: Samples came from the United States, Italy and Spain, spanning acute and convalescent COVID-19.

Germline-derived CDR1 and CDR2 are MNHEY and SVGAGI. This CDR3 has 15 amino acids. Deletions cut 7 bases from V and 0 bases from J, with 13 bases between. The rearrangement uses TRBV6-5 and TRBJ1-5; no firm D call. Sequenced input: peripheral blood. The clonotype comes from a man aged 55-75 years with acute or convalescent COVID-19. CDR3 in amino acids: CASKMGISSNQPQHF. CDR3 coding DNA: TGTGCCAGCAAAATGGGCATCTCTAGCAATCAGCCCCAGCATTTT.